The 29 T cell receptor beta chains in this list originate from one sample, sequenced in a study of regulatory T cells in long-lasting Graves disease. As for time point: persistent/refractory GD, antithyroid drugs over 5 years with positive TRAb. PBMCs were the source of the RNA used for TCR sequencing. TCR beta libraries were built with iRepertoire HTBI primers and Arm-PCR of CDR3 regions. TCRdb redid the calling of the multiplex PCR reads with MiXCR, one entry per CDR3 protein. The sample gives 700,000 or so distinct CDR3 sequences, about 32% of which show up once; 42% is in the top ten. The specimen comprised peripheral blood mononuclear cells (PBMCs), sampled when the disease was refractory, from a patient treated with antithyroid drugs. These receptors originate from a female donor with Graves disease.

Of note for this clonotype: It is likely a read error: a sequence one base away is far more abundant. CDR3 nucleotide sequence: TGTGCCAGCAGTTTCGGGGGCGGCACCGGGGAGCTGTTTTTT. It codes for CASSFGGGTGELFF. The chain recombines TRBV28 with TRBJ2-2, with D tentatively TRBD1 or TRBD2 (6 bases each). Germline V gene sequence: CDR1 MDHEN, CDR2 SYDVKM. Trimming removed 3 bases from V and 4 bases from J, with 9 bases in between. CDR3 length: 14 residues.

The rearrangement uses TRBV9 and TRBJ2-5; a weak D match, TRBD2 (5 bases). The CDR3 contains 14 residues. With 0 bases removed from V and 4 bases from J, the gap between germline ends came to 10 bases. Germline V lookup: CDR1 SGDLS, CDR2 YYNGEE. The chain's CDR3 is CASSVDSGGETQYF. The CDR3 DNA is TGTGCCAGCAGCGTAGACAGCGGTGGAGAGACCCAGTACTTC.

The rearrangement uses TRBV20-1 and TRBJ1-1, with 8 positions matching TRBD1. Germline-derived CDR1 and CDR2 are DFQATT and SNEGSKA (reference sequence). The length of the CDR3 is 15 residues. The J segment lost 1 base and the V segment lost 6 bases, leaving 10 bases of the junction unmatched. The CDR3 is CSARPTTGENTEAFF. The CDR3 DNA sequence: TGCAGTGCGAGGCCTACGACAGGGGAGAACACTGAAGCTTTCTTT.

The table lists this clonotype with a few counts. This chain uses TRBV12-3 or TRBV12-4 with TRBJ2-7; D is unclear. Trimming cost V 5 bases and J 2 bases, with 7 bases left between them. The CDR3 consists of 12 residues. As DNA, the CDR3 is TGTGCCAGCAGTCCGACCCCCTACGAGCAGTACTTC. This translates into CASSPTPYEQYF.

This clonotype has a handful of counts. V usage is TRBV6-1 and J usage is TRBJ1-1; D is possibly TRBD1 (5 bases). This CDR3 has 14 amino acids. V lost 2 bases and J 3 bases, leaving 10 bases between the germline ends. Germline-derived CDR1 and CDR2 are MNHNS and SASEGT. In DNA form, the CDR3 reads TGTGCCAGCAGTGAAAGTAGGGGTTACACTGAAGCTTTCTTT. Amino acid sequence: CASSESRGYTEAFF.

V gene TRBV6-2 or TRBV6-3 combines with J gene TRBJ2-7; no clear D gene. Germline V CDR1 and CDR2: MNHEY, SVGEGT. The CDR3 contains 11 residues. The V gene lost 5 bases and the J gene lost 6 bases, with 8 bases spanning the gap. CDR3 residues: CASSRMTEQYF. Written as DNA, the CDR3 is TGTGCCAGCAGTCGCATGACCGAGCAGTACTTC.

This clonotype was observed a few times. The chain joins TRBV7-6 to TRBJ1-4; D unresolved. This CDR3 is built from 15 residues. Trimming stripped 3 bases from V and 0 bases from J, with 8 bases between. Germline CDR1 and CDR2: SGHVS and FNYEAQ. The CDR3 DNA is TGTGCCAGCAGCTTTTCGGGATCAACTAATGAAAAACTGTTTTTT. It yields the protein CASSFSGSTNEKLFF. Together with reference TRBV7-6 and TRBJ1-4, the CDR3 gives the full variable domain: GAGVSQSPRYKVTKRGQDVALRCDPISGHVSLYWYRQALGQGPEFLTYFNYEAQQDKSGLPNDRFSAERPEGSISTLTIQRTEQRDSAMYRCASSFSGSTNEKLFFGSGTQLSVL.

The CDR3 protein is CASSLEGSQGEKLFF. In DNA, the CDR3 is TGTGCCAGCAGCTTAGAGGGCAGTCAAGGGGAAAAACTGTTTTTT. This chain connects TRBV7-9 to TRBJ1-4; D not certain. V gave up 1 base and J gave up 8 bases, with 14 bases separating them. The CDR3 length is 15 residues. Per the germline V gene, CDR1 is SEHNR and CDR2 is FQNEAQ (reference sequence).

Only a few counts were recorded for this clonotype. The V gene is TRBV5-1, the J gene TRBJ2-7, with 10 nucleotides matching TRBD2. Germline lookup yields CDR1 SGHRS and CDR2 YFSETQ. The V gene end was trimmed by 2 bases and the J gene end by 0 bases; junction bases not matched to a gene: 8. The CDR3 sequence is 17 residues long. CDR3 protein: CASSLLTSGPSSYEQYF. CDR3 DNA sequence: TGCGCCAGCAGCTTACTGACTAGCGGGCCTAGCTCCTACGAGCAGTACTTC.

This clonotype was seen only once. A much larger clone differs from this one at a single base, so this may be a read error. J is TRBJ1-1 and V is TRBV2, with D perhaps TRBD1 (6 bases). V shed 11 bases and J shed 5 bases, with 21 bases lying between them. The germline V gene encodes CDR1 SNHLY and CDR2 FYNNEI. The CDR3 is 14 residues long. The chain's CDR3 is CAGTRDIRRTEAFF. The CDR3 DNA reads as TGTGCCGGCACCAGGGACATCCGGAGAACTGAAGCTTTCTTT.

This clonotype showed up many times. The rearrangement joins TRBV20-1 to TRBJ2-5; 11 bases align to TRBD2. The germline CDR1 and CDR2 sequences are DFQATT and SNEGSKA (reference sequence). The CDR3 totals 15 residues. The V and J ends lost 0 bases and 5 bases, in that order; junction bases with no gene match: 5. The CDR3 nucleotides read TGCAGTGCTAGAGATAGCGGGAGGGTAGAGGAGACCCAGTACTTC. Translating it yields CSARDSGRVEETQYF.

Ten or more counts support this clonotype. The V call is TRBV12-3 or TRBV12-4, the J call TRBJ1-5; D unclear. Deletions cut 3 bases from V and 1 base from J, with 4 bases between. This CDR3 has 13 amino acids. This CDR3 reads CASSLESNQPQHF. CDR3 DNA sequence: TGTGCCAGCAGTTTGGAGAGCAATCAGCCCCAGCATTTT.

This clonotype came up a few times. The V call is TRBV19, the J call TRBJ1-5; D not resolved. Trimming removed 3 bases from V and 0 bases from J, with 12 bases in between. Germline values: CDR1 LNHDA, CDR2 SQIVND (reference sequence). This CDR3 contains 16 residues. Written as DNA, the CDR3 is TGTGCCAGTAGTATTGACGACGCCAATAGCAATCAGCCCCAGCATTTT. Its protein product is CASSIDDANSNQPQHF.

This clonotype was seen only a few times. The gene calls are TRBV7-3 and TRBJ2-5; TRBD2 matches 7 bases. This CDR3 is built from 15 residues. The germline gives CDR1 SGHTA, CDR2 FQGTGA. With V trimmed by 5 bases and J by 5 bases, 11 bases remained unmatched. The CDR3 loop is CASSPRIGGDETQYF. CDR3 coding DNA: TGTGCCAGCAGCCCCCGAATTGGGGGGGATGAGACCCAGTACTTC.

The rearrangement joins TRBV5-1 to TRBJ1-5; the D is unclear. In germline, CDR1 is SGHRS, CDR2 YFSETQ. V shed 7 bases and J shed 11 bases, with 22 bases lying between them. The CDR3 extends over 14 amino acids. The CDR3: CASAQISLEPSQHF. CDR3 sequence (DNA): TGCGCCAGCGCTCAGATATCCCTGGAGCCGTCCCAGCATTTT.

This clonotype showed up just a few times. The CDR3 is CASSLARRGGPNEQYF. The CDR3 coding sequence is TGTGCCAGCAGCTTAGCGAGGAGAGGGGGCCCCAACGAGCAGTACTTC. The chain carries TRBV7-3 and TRBJ2-7; 7 nucleotides agree with TRBD1. Trimming took 2 bases from V and 5 from J; bases not matched to a gene: 12. CDR3 length: 16 amino acids. Germline CDR1 SGHTA, CDR2 FQGTGA. Looking up the rest from reference TRBV7-3 and TRBJ2-7 gives the full variable domain: GAGVSQTPSNKVTEKGKYVELRCDPISGHTALYWYRQSLGQGPEFLIYFQGTGAADDSGLPNDRFFAVRPEGSVSTLKIQRTERGDSAVYLCASSLARRGGPNEQYFGPGTRLTVT.

This clonotype was counted ten times or more. This chain connects TRBV6-1 to TRBJ2-5; TRBD2 matches 13 bases. CDR3 length: 16 amino acids. J was trimmed by 2 bases and V by 5 bases; bases with no gene match: 5. Germline V gene sequence: CDR1 MNHNS, CDR2 SASEGT. CDR3 amino acids: CASSPGLAGPQETQYF. CDR3 bases: TGTGCCAGCAGTCCGGGACTAGCGGGACCGCAAGAGACCCAGTACTTC.

The gene calls are TRBV5-6 and TRBJ2-3; possible D gene TRBD1, 6 bases. The germline gives CDR1 SGHDT, CDR2 YYEEEE. This CDR3 is 15 amino acids long. Between the trimmed V and J ends, which lost 0 bases and 5 bases, there was a span of 13 bases. The CDR3: CASSLVGRGEDTQYF. The CDR3 region has the DNA TGTGCCAGCAGCTTGGTTGGCAGGGGAGAAGATACGCAGTATTTT. Drawing the rest from reference TRBV5-6 and TRBJ2-3, the complete variable domain is DAGVTQSPTHLIKTRGQQVTLRCSPKSGHDTVSWYQQALGQGPQFIFQYYEEEERQRGNFPDRFSGHQFPNYSSELNVNALLLGDSALYLCASSLVGRGEDTQYFGPGTRLTVL.

The chain uses TRBV28 and TRBJ2-3, with 14 bases identical to TRBD2. The CDR3 consists of 15 residues. CDR1 and CDR2 from the germline V gene are MDHEN and SYDVKM. This CDR3 reads CGSKTSGRGTDTQYF. CDR3 sequence (DNA): TGTGGATCGAAGACTAGCGGGAGGGGCACAGATACGCAGTATTTT.

The V and J genes are TRBV5-4 and TRBJ1-2; 8 bases fit TRBD1. There are 12 residues in the CDR3. The J segment lost 10 bases and the V segment lost 4 bases, leaving 6 bases of the junction unmatched. CDR1 and CDR2 from the germline V gene are SGHNT and YYREEE (reference sequence). The CDR3 sequence is CASSLDRVDYTF. The CDR3 coding sequence is TGTGCCAGCAGCCTGGACAGGGTAGACTACACCTTC.

This clonotype was recorded many times. This chain links TRBV28 with TRBJ1-1; D not resolved. Per germline, CDR1 MDHEN and CDR2 SYDVKM. The CDR3 covers 12 residues. V was trimmed by 1 base and J by 8 bases, leaving 8 bases between them. CDR3 coding DNA: TGTGCCAGCAGTTTATCTGGGAGAGAAGCTTTCTTT. This gives the protein CASSLSGREAFF.

The J gene is TRBJ1-2, the V gene TRBV6-1, with TRBD1 matching 8 bases. The junction had 9 bases not matched to a gene; V was cut back by 5 bases and J by 4 bases. Germline V CDR1 and CDR2: MNHNS, SASEGT. The length of the CDR3 is 15 residues. The CDR3: CASSRSTGGVYGYTF. The CDR3 DNA reads TGTGCCAGCAGTCGATCCACAGGGGGTGTCTATGGCTACACCTTC.

J is TRBJ2-3 and V is TRBV11-2; perhaps TRBD2 as D (5 bases). Per germline, CDR1 SGHAT and CDR2 FQNNGV. The CDR3 has 17 residues. V was clipped by 6 bases and J by 2 bases, with 21 bases between them. The CDR3 region is CASSPRGSARYTDTQYF. The DNA for the CDR3 is TGTGCCAGCAGTCCCCGGGGTAGCGCGAGATACACAGATACGCAGTATTTT. Full variable domain (rest looked up from reference TRBV11-2 and TRBJ2-3): EAGVAQSPRYKIIEKRQSVAFWCNPISGHATLYWYQQILGQGPKLLIQFQNNGVVDDSQLPKDRFSAERLKGVDSTLKIQPAKLEDSAVYLCASSPRGSARYTDTQYFGPGTRLTVL.

This clonotype came up many times. J is TRBJ1-2 and V is TRBV2; possible D gene TRBD1, 6 bases. Per the germline V gene, CDR1 is SNHLY and CDR2 is FYNNEI. CDR3 length: 13 amino acids. Trimming pared 7 bases from V and 4 bases from J, leaving 13 bases between. The CDR3 sequence is CASTRTASYGYTF. For the CDR3, the DNA is TGTGCCAGCACCCGGACAGCATCCTATGGCTACACCTTC.

Turning to this clonotype: A much more abundant neighbour one base away suggests this may be a read error. This rearrangement joins TRBV2 to TRBJ1-5, with D possibly TRBD1 on 6 matching bases. The germline CDR1 and CDR2 sequences are SNHLY and FYNNEI. The CDR3 contains 16 residues. CDR3 in DNA: TGTACCAGCAGCGCCTACAGGGCTTATAGCAATCAGCCCCAGCATTTT. Its protein product is CTSSAYRAYSNQPQHF.

This clonotype has a handful of counts. CDR3 amino acids: CASSLYFRISGANVLTF. In DNA form, the CDR3 reads TGTGCCAGCAGTTTGTATTTTAGGATCTCTGGGGCCAACGTCCTGACTTTC. The rearrangement joins TRBV27 to TRBJ2-6; D not certain. V was pared by 3 bases and J by 0 bases, with 12 bases between. The CDR3 length is 17 residues. Germline CDR1 reads MNHEY; CDR2 reads SMNVEV (reference sequence).

The chain joins TRBV11-2 to TRBJ2-2, with D hard to call. This CDR3 comprises 15 residues. Deletions cut 0 bases from V and 4 bases from J, with 9 bases between. Looked up from germline, CDR1 is SGHAT and CDR2 is FQNNGV. The DNA for the CDR3 is TGTGCCAGCAGCTTAGAATCTGGAGTCACCGGGGAGCTGTTTTTT. Amino acids: CASSLESGVTGELFF.

This clonotype was seen many times. The chain employs TRBV6-1 and TRBJ2-7; D is possibly TRBD2 (6 bases). Germline values: CDR1 MNHNS, CDR2 SASEGT. With 7 bases removed from V and 5 bases from J, the gap between germline ends came to 18 bases. This CDR3 region has 14 residues. The CDR3 loop reads CASTSRGLFDEQYF. The CDR3 DNA follows: TGTGCCAGCACCAGTAGGGGACTCTTCGACGAGCAGTACTTC.

This clonotype has a handful of counts. This chain uses TRBV29-1 with TRBJ2-5; TRBD1 aligns across 7 bases. This CDR3 spans 13 amino acids. V dropped 8 bases and J dropped 4; count of bases not matched to a gene: 10. Germline V gives CDR1 SQVTM, CDR2 ANQGSEA. The CDR3 protein is CSTNRGARETQYF. The CDR3 DNA sequence: TGCAGCACCAACAGGGGCGCGAGAGAGACCCAGTACTTC.